This T cell receptor beta chain was sequenced in a study of identical twins. Study findings and constraints: For cord blood, abundant beta clonotypes had fewer insertions, unlike memory repertoires, which showed none.

The cDNA had a unique molecular identifier and a template-switch universal primer site. TCRdb reprocessed the 5' RACE reads with MiXCR, giving one entry per CDR3 protein. This table holds about 300,000 distinct CDR3 sequences, 9% to 15% found once. J gave up 7 bases and V 5 bases, and 8 bases lay outside the gene matches. CDR1 is SGHRS, CDR2 YFSETQ, per germline. The CDR3 has 14 residues. This clonotype has just a few counts. Its antigen remains unidentified. The same specimen was also included in a second study, on yellow fever vaccine responses in identical twins.

The receptor was derived from a woman younger than 35 in good health. The specimen sequenced was CD8+ T cells sorted from blood. The J gene is TRBJ1-5, the V gene TRBV5-1; 8 positions match TRBD1. The CDR3 here is CASSFSGGEQPQHF. In DNA, the CDR3 is TGCGCCAGCAGTTTCTCAGGGGGCGAACAGCCCCAGCATTTT.